This T cell receptor beta chain comes out of a study of cytomegalovirus exposure and HLA in healthy donors. Study conclusions and caveats: Later analysis demonstrated an association between a missense DCLRE1C variant and TCR beta V- and J-gene trimming.

Donors likely had unrecorded immune exposures despite being nominally healthy when sampled. A word on this clone: Its antigen is unidentified.

Looked up from germline, CDR1 is SGHNT and CDR2 is YYREEE (reference sequence). V was pared by 4 bases and J by 6 bases, with 18 bases between. The CDR3 is 15 amino acids. Use of 60 Vbeta and 13 Jbeta primers characterized the PCR. Method: immunoSEQ multiplex PCR; TCRdb's copy keeps in-frame clones and lacks some. Of a few hundred thousand clones detected, 77% appear once; the ten largest clones hold roughly 2.5%. The chain joins TRBV5-4 to TRBJ2-3, with D tentatively TRBD2 (6 bases). The sample was PBMCs. The origin of this receptor is a woman in her sixties or seventies in good health and CMV-seropositive. The CDR3: CASSPRRGTPDTQYF. The DNA of the CDR3 is TGTGCCAGCAGCCCGAGGCGGGGAACCCCCGATACGCAGTATTTT.